The clone carrying this T cell receptor (beta chain) was seen more than once but under ten times. The data derive from a study of blood T cells in healthy people across ages. Unmatched junction bases numbered 12, after V lost 5 bases and J lost 4 bases. CDR1 and CDR2 (germline): SEHNR, FQNEAQ (reference sequence). This CDR3 is 18 amino acids long. A sample-barcoded 5' primer and a J-beta primer mix were used in a second PCR of about 7 to 12 cycles. Each cDNA molecule was tagged by a template-switch adaptor with 12 random nucleotides. Each CDR3 protein gets one entry after TCRdb re-called the 5' RACE reads with MiXCR. The sample holds nearly 800,000 distinct CDR3 sequences, about 56% seen once.

The specimen sequenced was blood. The genes are TRBV7-9 and TRBJ2-3; 13 bases map to TRBD2. The sequence derives from a man aged 35-49 years in good health. This CDR3 reads CASSPRTSGGPIADTQYF. The CDR3 DNA reads TGTGCCAGCAGCCCCCGGACTAGCGGGGGCCCAATAGCAGATACGCAGTATTTT.